The rows below give T cell receptor beta chains drawn from one sample of a study of spatial heterogeneity in lung cancer. TCRdb re-derived calls from the 5' RACE reads in MiXCR, one entry per CDR3 protein. Of roughly 1,800 distinct CDR3 sequences in the sample, about 12% were seen once. The sample in question was normal lung tissue next to the tumor, obtained at surgery. The source of these receptors is a female donor with early-stage non-small cell lung cancer. The CDR3 runs from the conserved cysteine through the conserved F or W. D genes are given only for firm matches. The size entry is marked missing in some rows and otherwise reads once, few, many or a size class.

j_call: TRBJ2-5
v_call: TRBV5-1
clone_size: large
d_call: .
cdr3_nt: TGCGCCAGCAGCTACCAGCCAACCCAAGAGACCCAGTACTTC
cdr3_aa: CASSYQPTQETQYF

j_call: TRBJ1-1
v_call: TRBV28
clone_size: medium-sized
d_call: TRBD1
cdr3_nt: TGTGCCAGCACCAGGACAGGTATGAACACTGAAGCTTTCTTT
cdr3_aa: CASTRTGMNTEAFF

j_call: TRBJ2-5
v_call: TRBV20-1
clone_size: medium-sized
d_call: TRBD2
cdr3_nt: TGCAGTGCTTCAGGGACTAGCGGGAGGGCAGAGACCCAGTACTTC
cdr3_aa: CSASGTSGRAETQYF

j_call: TRBJ1-4
v_call: TRBV7-4
clone_size: few
d_call: .
cdr3_nt: TGTGCCAGCAGCTTAGGCCGAGAAAAACTGTTTTTT
cdr3_aa: CASSLGREKLFF

j_call: TRBJ2-1
v_call: TRBV19
clone_size: medium-sized
d_call: TRBD1
cdr3_nt: TGTGCCAGTAGTATACAGGGGGCCCACAATGAGCAGTTCTTC
cdr3_aa: CASSIQGAHNEQFF

j_call: TRBJ1-1
v_call: TRBV6-2/TRBV6-3
clone_size: medium-sized
d_call: TRBD1
cdr3_nt: TGTGCCAGCATTCAACAGGGGGGAAGGACTGAAGCTTTCTTT
cdr3_aa: CASIQQGGRTEAFF

j_call: TRBJ2-7
v_call: TRBV6-1
clone_size: .
d_call: .
cdr3_nt: TGTGCCAGCAGTGAATGGCGGGGCAACGAGCAGTACTTC
cdr3_aa: CASSEWRGNEQYF

j_call: TRBJ2-1
v_call: TRBV2
clone_size: medium-sized
d_call: TRBD2
cdr3_nt: TGTGCCAGCAGTGCCCCTAGCGGGATGCGCAATGAGCAGTTCTTC
cdr3_aa: CASSAPSGMRNEQFF

j_call: TRBJ1-4
v_call: TRBV29-1
clone_size: .
d_call: .
cdr3_nt: TGCAGCGCCCTCCAGGGGACTAATGAAAAACTGTTTTTT
cdr3_aa: CSALQGTNEKLFF

j_call: TRBJ2-3
v_call: TRBV5-1
clone_size: medium-sized
d_call: .
cdr3_nt: TGCGCCAGCAGCTTTCAGATCGGGCTGAGCACAGATACGCAGTATTTT
cdr3_aa: CASSFQIGLSTDTQYF

j_call: TRBJ2-3
v_call: TRBV12-3/TRBV12-4
clone_size: few
d_call: .
cdr3_nt: TGTGCCAGCAGTTTTCAGTACTTCAGGGAGGCTACGCAGTATTTT
cdr3_aa: CASSFQYFREATQYF

j_call: TRBJ1-1
v_call: TRBV14
clone_size: many
d_call: .
cdr3_nt: TGTGCCAGCAGCCAAGAGAGCCGGACAGCTCTTGAAGCTTTCTTT
cdr3_aa: CASSQESRTALEAFF

j_call: TRBJ2-3
v_call: TRBV7-2
clone_size: medium-sized
d_call: .
cdr3_nt: TGTGCCAGCAGCCTATACACAGATACGCAGTATTTT
cdr3_aa: CASSLYTDTQYF

j_call: TRBJ1-5
v_call: TRBV28
clone_size: medium-sized
d_call: TRBD1
cdr3_nt: TGTGCCAGCAGTTTGGACAGGGGATCGTGGGTTCAGCCCCAGCATTTT
cdr3_aa: CASSLDRGSWVQPQHF

j_call: TRBJ2-1
v_call: TRBV5-1
clone_size: many
d_call: .
cdr3_nt: TGCGCCAGCAGCTTCGGGTCCAACCCCACCTACAATGAGCAGTTCTTC
cdr3_aa: CASSFGSNPTYNEQFF

j_call: TRBJ2-1
v_call: TRBV11-2
clone_size: .
d_call: .
cdr3_nt: TGTGCCAGCAGTTCCGGGCCGAGCTCCTACAATGAGCAGTTCTTC
cdr3_aa: CASSSGPSSYNEQFF

j_call: TRBJ2-1
v_call: TRBV7-2
clone_size: medium-sized
d_call: .
cdr3_nt: TGTGCCAGCAGCTTAGCGCGTCGCGGGCAGTTCTTC
cdr3_aa: CASSLARRGQFF

j_call: TRBJ2-5
v_call: TRBV30
clone_size: medium-sized
d_call: TRBD2
cdr3_nt: TGTGCCTGGAGCCGACTAGCGGGTGTCATTGAGACCCAGTACTTC
cdr3_aa: CAWSRLAGVIETQYF

j_call: TRBJ1-2
v_call: TRBV20-1
clone_size: large
d_call: .
cdr3_nt: TGCAGTGCTAGAGATGTACAGGGTCCTGGCTACACCTTC
cdr3_aa: CSARDVQGPGYTF

j_call: TRBJ2-1
v_call: TRBV6-2/TRBV6-3
clone_size: large
d_call: TRBD1
cdr3_nt: TGTGCCAGCAGTTACGGGACAGGGGTCGATGAGCAGTTCTTC
cdr3_aa: CASSYGTGVDEQFF

j_call: TRBJ2-4
v_call: TRBV6-2/TRBV6-3
clone_size: many
d_call: .
cdr3_nt: TGTGCCAGCGGGGAAGCCAAAAACATTCAGTACTTC
cdr3_aa: CASGEAKNIQYF

j_call: TRBJ2-7
v_call: TRBV6-5
clone_size: many
d_call: .
cdr3_nt: TGTGCCTTAGAGGGGGTCGAACATTGCTACGAGCAGTACTTC
cdr3_aa: CALEGVEHCYEQYF

j_call: TRBJ2-7
v_call: TRBV2
clone_size: .
d_call: TRBD1
cdr3_nt: TGTGCCAGCTACCCGACAGGGCCTTACGAGCAGTACTTC
cdr3_aa: CASYPTGPYEQYF

j_call: TRBJ1-5
v_call: TRBV7-8
clone_size: medium-sized
d_call: .
cdr3_nt: TGTGCCAGCAGCTTAGCCGGGGCAGGCAATCAGCCCCAGCATTTT
cdr3_aa: CASSLAGAGNQPQHF

j_call: TRBJ2-7
v_call: TRBV29-1
clone_size: .
d_call: .
cdr3_nt: TGCAGCGTTGAAGAGACACAGGGCGGGGAGCAGTACTTC
cdr3_aa: CSVEETQGGEQYF

j_call: TRBJ2-3
v_call: TRBV20-1
clone_size: medium-sized
d_call: .
cdr3_nt: TGCAGTGCTAGGGCGTTGAGCGATACGCAGTATTTT
cdr3_aa: CSARALSDTQYF

j_call: TRBJ2-7
v_call: TRBV29-1
clone_size: medium-sized
d_call: .
cdr3_nt: TGCAGCGTTGAAGTTAACGGGAGACCATACGAGCAGTACTTC
cdr3_aa: CSVEVNGRPYEQYF

j_call: TRBJ2-3
v_call: TRBV6-1
clone_size: medium-sized
d_call: TRBD1
cdr3_nt: TGTGCCAGCAGCGGGGACAGGGTCAGGGATACGCAGTATTTT
cdr3_aa: CASSGDRVRDTQYF

j_call: TRBJ1-3
v_call: TRBV9
clone_size: medium-sized
d_call: .
cdr3_nt: TGTGCCAGCAGCGTAGGAGATCTCCGCTCTGGAAACACCATATATTTT
cdr3_aa: CASSVGDLRSGNTIYF

j_call: TRBJ2-7
v_call: TRBV28
clone_size: medium-sized
d_call: .
cdr3_nt: TGTGCCAGCAGTTTATTCAGTGGGCCCTACGAGCAGTACTTC
cdr3_aa: CASSLFSGPYEQYF

j_call: TRBJ1-2
v_call: TRBV20-1
clone_size: many
d_call: .
cdr3_nt: TGCAGTGCTTCAGGACAGAGCTACTATGGCTACACCTTC
cdr3_aa: CSASGQSYYGYTF

j_call: TRBJ1-2
v_call: TRBV29-1
clone_size: many
d_call: .
cdr3_nt: TGCAGCGTTCAGGGATCCGTCTCCTATGGCTACACCTTC
cdr3_aa: CSVQGSVSYGYTF

j_call: TRBJ2-1
v_call: TRBV6-2/TRBV6-3
clone_size: medium-sized
d_call: .
cdr3_nt: TGTGCCAGCACTAGTACTCTATTTTCGGAGCAGTTCTTC
cdr3_aa: CASTSTLFSEQFF

j_call: TRBJ2-1
v_call: TRBV27
clone_size: medium-sized
d_call: .
cdr3_nt: TGTGCCAGCAGAGGCAGCGACTCCTACAATGAGCAGTTCTTC
cdr3_aa: CASRGSDSYNEQFF

j_call: TRBJ2-5
v_call: TRBV2
clone_size: medium-sized
d_call: TRBD2
cdr3_nt: TGTGCCAGCAGGGGATGGACTAGCGGGAGCCAAGAGACCCAGTACTTC
cdr3_aa: CASRGWTSGSQETQYF

j_call: TRBJ2-7
v_call: TRBV28
clone_size: medium-sized
d_call: .
cdr3_nt: TGTGCCGCAGCCTCGGGCCTGGGGATCGAGCAGTACTTC
cdr3_aa: CAAASGLGIEQYF

j_call: TRBJ1-2
v_call: TRBV25-1
clone_size: large
d_call: .
cdr3_nt: TGTGCCAGCAGTGGGTCCGGTCATGGCTACACCTTC
cdr3_aa: CASSGSGHGYTF

j_call: TRBJ1-6
v_call: TRBV6-4
clone_size: medium-sized
d_call: .
cdr3_nt: TGTGCCAGCAGTGAGGAGGGGGGAAGTTCACCCCTCCACTTT
cdr3_aa: CASSEEGGSSPLHF

j_call: TRBJ2-3
v_call: TRBV6-6
clone_size: .
d_call: TRBD2
cdr3_nt: TGTGCCAGCAGTTACCCGGGACTAGCGGGGGACACAGATACGCAGTATTTT
cdr3_aa: CASSYPGLAGDTDTQYF

j_call: TRBJ2-6
v_call: TRBV5-1
clone_size: medium-sized
d_call: .
cdr3_nt: TGCGCCAGCAGCTTCCGACAGTCCTCCTCTGGGGCCAACGTCCTGACTTTC
cdr3_aa: CASSFRQSSSGANVLTF

j_call: TRBJ2-5
v_call: TRBV7-8
clone_size: medium-sized
d_call: TRBD2
cdr3_nt: TGTGCCAGCAGCTCTAATGGGGGGACTAGCGGGAAAGAGACCCAGTACTTC
cdr3_aa: CASSSNGGTSGKETQYF

j_call: TRBJ2-1
v_call: TRBV12-3/TRBV12-4
clone_size: medium-sized
d_call: .
cdr3_nt: TGTGCCAGCAGTTTTATCAATGAGCAGTTCTTC
cdr3_aa: CASSFINEQFF

j_call: TRBJ2-5
v_call: TRBV5-1
clone_size: .
d_call: TRBD2
cdr3_nt: TGCGCCAGCAGATTAGCGGGAGGGGAGACCCAGTACTTC
cdr3_aa: CASRLAGGETQYF

j_call: TRBJ2-3
v_call: TRBV4-2
clone_size: medium-sized
d_call: TRBD2
cdr3_nt: TGTGCCAGCAGCCAAGTACCAGCGGGAGGAGCAGATACGCAGTATTTT
cdr3_aa: CASSQVPAGGADTQYF

j_call: TRBJ1-2
v_call: TRBV7-9
clone_size: many
d_call: .
cdr3_nt: TGTGCCAGCAGCTTTCAGCCGGAACAATCTAACTATGGCTACACCTTC
cdr3_aa: CASSFQPEQSNYGYTF

j_call: TRBJ1-5
v_call: TRBV11-2
clone_size: many
d_call: .
cdr3_nt: TGTGCCAGCAGCTTAGATCAAGGGGGCAATCAGCCCCAGCATTTT
cdr3_aa: CASSLDQGGNQPQHF

j_call: TRBJ2-5
v_call: TRBV20-1
clone_size: medium-sized
d_call: TRBD2
cdr3_nt: TGCAGTGCCAAGTTAGCGGGACAAGAGACCCAGTACTTC
cdr3_aa: CSAKLAGQETQYF

j_call: TRBJ1-1
v_call: TRBV27
clone_size: medium-sized
d_call: TRBD1
cdr3_nt: TGTGCCAGCAGCCCGACAGGGGTCACTGAAGCTTTCTTT
cdr3_aa: CASSPTGVTEAFF

j_call: TRBJ2-1
v_call: TRBV27
clone_size: medium-sized
d_call: TRBD1
cdr3_nt: TGTGCCAGCAGAACAGGGGCCGTAAATGAGCAGTTCTTC
cdr3_aa: CASRTGAVNEQFF

j_call: TRBJ2-1
v_call: TRBV4-2
clone_size: .
d_call: TRBD1
cdr3_nt: TGTGCCAGCAGCCAAGTACAGGGGATCTCCTACAATGAGCAGTTCTTC
cdr3_aa: CASSQVQGISYNEQFF

j_call: TRBJ1-4
v_call: TRBV16
clone_size: large
d_call: .
cdr3_nt: TGTGCCAGCAGCCAATCTATCTCAGGGCGGGAAAAACTGTTTTTT
cdr3_aa: CASSQSISGREKLFF

j_call: TRBJ2-5
v_call: TRBV27
clone_size: large
d_call: .
cdr3_nt: TGTGCCAGCAGTTTAAACGCAAACAGGGAAGAGACCCAGTACTTC
cdr3_aa: CASSLNANREETQYF

j_call: TRBJ2-5
v_call: TRBV6-1
clone_size: medium-sized
d_call: TRBD2
cdr3_nt: TGTGCCAGCAGTGTTGCAGCGGGAGGCAGTATGGAGACCCAGTACTTC
cdr3_aa: CASSVAAGGSMETQYF

j_call: TRBJ2-1
v_call: TRBV7-3
clone_size: medium-sized
d_call: .
cdr3_nt: TGTGCCAGCAGCCCTAGGGGGACCCCCTACAATGAGCAGTTCTTC
cdr3_aa: CASSPRGTPYNEQFF

j_call: TRBJ2-3
v_call: TRBV7-9
clone_size: medium-sized
d_call: .
cdr3_nt: TGTGCCAGCAGCTTCAGCTTAAGCACAGATACGCAGTATTTT
cdr3_aa: CASSFSLSTDTQYF

j_call: TRBJ1-1
v_call: TRBV4-2
clone_size: .
d_call: .
cdr3_nt: TGTGCCAGCAGCCGAACCGGAGGCAGGTCGAACACTGAAGCTTTCTTT
cdr3_aa: CASSRTGGRSNTEAFF

j_call: TRBJ2-1
v_call: TRBV5-1
clone_size: many
d_call: TRBD2
cdr3_nt: TGCGCCAGCAGCTATAGCGGGGAAGAGTTCTTC
cdr3_aa: CASSYSGEEFF